This T cell receptor (beta chain) was identified during a study of blood T cells in healthy people across ages. As to this clonotype: Its target is not known.

The CDR3 sequence is 14 residues long. CDR1 is SGHVS and CDR2 is FNYEAQ in the germline V gene. Using a J-beta primer mix together with a sample-barcoded 5' primer, a second PCR was run for roughly 6 to 11 cycles. TCRdb re-called the 5' RACE reads through MiXCR, storing one row per CDR3 protein. The repertoire includes about 690,000 distinct CDR3 sequences, approximately 40% of them detected once, and roughly 30% sits in the top ten. Points from the study as a whole: With unsorted PBMCs, a conclusive comparison of naive versus antigen-experienced cells was not possible.

The origin of this receptor is a man aged 80 or over in good health. The sample taken for sequencing was blood. The chain recombines TRBV7-6 with TRBJ2-5; TRBD1 agrees at 9 bases. The closer fit of TRBJ2-7 to the DNA end suggests the J call may be wrong. This CDR3 reads CASSSGGTGNEQYF. The CDR3 DNA sequence: TGTGCCAGCAGCTCTGGCGGGACAGGGAACGAGCAGTACTTC.